Sequencing of this TCR beta chain was carried out in a study of blood T cell repertoires in COVID-19. Study context: The origin of the acute and convalescent COVID-19 samples was the United States, Italy and Spain. In each case, the material was cDNA or gDNA derived from T cells, B-cell-depleted T cells, or PBMCs.

Libraries were prepared by immunoSEQ multiplex PCR; TCRdb keeps only in-frame clonotypes and omits some of them. This sample has under 200,000 clones; roughly 91% occur once, and the top ten carry roughly 2.1%. V lost 6 bases and J lost 4, with 9 bases in between. CDR3 size: 12 residues. The germline V gene encodes CDR1 LNHDA and CDR2 SQIVND (reference sequence). This chain connects TRBV19 to TRBJ1-2, with D unclear. The material sequenced was peripheral blood. The receptor comes from a man aged 18 to 30 with acute or convalescent COVID-19. DNA for the CDR3: TGTGCCAGTAGAACGGGAGGCTATGGCTACACCTTC. It yields the protein CASRTGGYGYTF.